The entry below gives a single T cell receptor beta chain sequence along with its context. Its antigen is not known. It was with 60 Vbeta and 13 Jbeta primers that the PCR ran. Data came from immunoSEQ multiplex PCR; TCRdb stores just in-frame clones and leaves some out. Seen here are some 150,000 clones, roughly 82% observed once, and the top ten hold around 6.1%. There were likely unrecorded immune exposures, though donors were nominally healthy when sampled. The data stem from a study of cytomegalovirus exposure and HLA in healthy donors. Study-wide findings and caveats: Immune exposure information comprised only CMV serostatus.

The sequence derives from a man between 25 and 39 years old in good health and CMV-seropositive. Material for sequencing was PBMCs.

This CDR3 is CASSPRTGVMGGYTF. The CDR3 DNA sequence: TGTGCCAGCAGTCCCCGGACAGGGGTGATGGGTGGCTACACCTTC. J is TRBJ1-2 and V is TRBV28; 9 nucleotides line up with TRBD1. Germline CDR1 reads MDHEN; CDR2 reads SYDVKM. V lost 5 bases to trimming and J lost 7 bases; unmatched junction nucleotides: 11. This CDR3 is 15 amino acids long.